A single sample is the source of the 22 T cell receptor beta chains below, sequenced in a study of PD-1 blockade in classical Hodgkin lymphoma. TCRdb's copy holds only in-frame clones and misses some; the assay was immunoSEQ multiplex PCR. This table has some 22,000 clones, around 70% appearing once. Each patient relapsed following autologous stem cell transplantation, and prior brentuximab vedotin exposure differed. Sequenced material: peripheral blood mononuclear cells (PBMCs), taken at baseline. These receptors were collected from a human donor with classical Hodgkin lymphoma.

The chain couples TRBV7-9 to TRBJ2-1; D possibly corresponds to TRBD2 (5 bases). Germline V gene sequence: CDR1 SEHNR, CDR2 FQNEAQ (reference sequence). The CDR3 spans 15 residues. Deletions cut 5 bases from V and 4 bases from J, with 15 bases between. DNA of the CDR3: TGTGCCAGCAGCCTGGTAATAGCGTTGTACAATGAGCAGTTCTTC. It specifies CASSLVIALYNEQFF. The whole variable domain, filled in from reference TRBV7-9 and TRBJ2-1, reads DTGVSQNPRHKITKRGQNVTFRCDPISEHNRLYWYRQTLGQGPEFLTYFQNEAQLEKSRLLSDRFSAERPKGSFSTLEIQRTEQGDSAMYLCASSLVIALYNEQFFGPGTRLTVL.

This clone was observed a handful of times. This sequence joins TRBV7-2 and TRBJ1-6, with unresolved D. Trimming left V 6 bases short and J 10 bases short, with 10 bases between. The CDR3 runs 12 residues. Germline-derived CDR1 and CDR2 are SGHTA and FQGNSA. CDR3 region: CASRPDGSPLHF. In DNA, the CDR3 is TGTGCCAGCAGACCGGACGGGTCACCCCTCCACTTT.

V is TRBV6-1 and J is TRBJ2-3; D gene ambiguous. CDR3 size: 14 residues. Trimming cost V 6 bases and J 4 bases, with 14 bases left between them. Germline CDR1 reads MNHNS; CDR2 reads SASEGT. In nucleotides, the CDR3 is TGTGCCAGCAGCGATCCGGTCGGCGCAGATACGCAGTATTTT. Translating it yields CASSDPVGADTQYF.

The V gene is TRBV5-1, the J gene TRBJ1-5; the match to TRBD1 covers 8 bases. The CDR3 covers 16 residues. V lost 1 base to trimming and J lost 4 bases; unmatched junction nucleotides: 7. Germline CDR1 and CDR2: SGHRS and YFSETQ. This CDR3 reads CASSLLGQGGNQPQHF. CDR3 bases: TGCGCCAGCAGCTTGCTCGGACAGGGCGGGAATCAGCCCCAGCATTTT.

The chain uses TRBV25-1 and TRBJ1-2; D is unresolved. V was cut by 5 bases and J by 11 bases, with 15 bases left in between. The CDR3 length is 12 residues. The germline V gene encodes CDR1 MGHDK and CDR2 SYGVNS. CDR3 nucleotide sequence: TGTGCCAGCAGTCCGTCCGGAATTCAGTACACCTTC. It codes for CASSPSGIQYTF.

This chain joins TRBV19 and TRBJ1-4, with D possibly matching TRBD1 (6 bases). Germline V gene sequence: CDR1 LNHDA, CDR2 SQIVND (reference sequence). V was shortened by 3 bases and J by 1 base, with 9 bases between the two germline ends. CDR3 length equals 15 residues. The CDR3 region is CASSIRGQTNEKLFF. The CDR3 DNA sequence: TGTGCCAGTAGTATCCGGGGACAAACTAATGAAAAACTGTTTTTT.

This sequence joins TRBV11-3 and TRBJ2-7; weak D call: TRBD1 (6 bases). From germline, CDR1 is SGHNT and CDR2 YENEEA. The CDR3 is 16 residues long. The germline V and J ends were trimmed by 5 bases and 0 bases, with 17 bases remaining between them. CDR3 coding DNA: TGTGCCAGCAGCCCCCCCGACAGGAGTAGCTCCTACGAGCAGTACTTC. As protein: CASSPPDRSSSYEQYF.

The chain links TRBV9 to TRBJ2-7, with TRBD1 matching over 7 bases. Germline assignment: CDR1 SGDLS and CDR2 YYNGEE. The CDR3 runs 17 residues. J gave up 6 bases and V 0 bases, and 15 bases lay outside the gene matches. CDR3 DNA sequence: TGTGCCAGCAGCGTAGGAAGGGCACAGGGGAACCCTATCGAGCAGTACTTC. As protein: CASSVGRAQGNPIEQYF.

Here the CDR3 DNA reads TGTGCCTCTCAGTTGGACAGGGGAGTGGGTGAAGCTTTCTTT. Amino acids: CASQLDRGVGEAFF. This chain connects TRBV2 to TRBJ1-1; 9 bases map to TRBD1. Germline CDR1 reads SNHLY; CDR2 reads FYNNEI. The V gene end was trimmed by 11 bases and the J gene end by 7 bases; junction bases not matched to a gene: 14. This CDR3 spans 14 amino acids.

For this clone: A junction boundary mismatches the germline segment, possibly from a read error. V is TRBV6-1 and J is TRBJ1-3; 8 bases align to TRBD1. Germline lookup yields CDR1 MNHNS and CDR2 SASEGT. The CDR3 is 13 residues long. CDR3 sequence: CASSESEETGVHF. DNA for the CDR3: TGTGCCAGCAGTGAGTCCGAGGAGACAGGGGTGCATTTT.

This clone appeared a few times. The rearrangement uses TRBV5-6 and TRBJ2-3, with D unresolved. Trimming shortened V by 0 bases and J by 2 bases, and 13 bases separated the two germline ends. The CDR3 is 16 amino acids. CDR1 and CDR2 from the germline V gene are SGHDT and YYEEEE. In nucleotides, the CDR3 is TGTGCCAGCAGCTTGGCGTCGTTCGGTTACACAGATACGCAGTATTTT. Its protein product is CASSLASFGYTDTQYF.

This clone appeared a few times. The chain recombines TRBV5-1 with TRBJ2-2, with TRBD1 matching 7 bases. Per the germline V gene, CDR1 is SGHRS and CDR2 is YFSETQ. CDR3 length: 15 residues. Germline trimming cut 2 bases from V and 1 base from J; bases unmatched to any gene: 2. DNA for the CDR3: TGCGCCAGCAGCTTTGGACAGGTGAACACCGGGGAGCTGTTTTTT. Its translation: CASSFGQVNTGELFF.

V and J are TRBV5-4 and TRBJ1-6; 7 bases agree with TRBD1. The germline CDR1 and CDR2 sequences are SGHNT and YYREEE (reference sequence). V shed 3 bases and J 2 bases; nucleotides not matched to a gene: 5. This CDR3 has 16 residues. The chain's CDR3 is CASSSQGTAYNSPLHF. DNA of the CDR3: TGTGCCAGCAGCTCACAGGGGACGGCCTATAATTCACCCCTCCACTTT.

This clone was seen only once. This sequence joins TRBV4-3 and TRBJ1-5; D remains ambiguous. The V gene lost 0 bases and the J gene lost 6 bases, with 6 bases spanning the gap. Germline CDR1 LGHNA, CDR2 YSLEER. The CDR3 extends over 13 amino acids. CDR3 in amino acids: CASSQDQRQPQHF. The CDR3 bases are TGCGCCAGCAGCCAAGATCAACGTCAGCCCCAGCATTTT.

The gene calls are TRBV19 and TRBJ1-5, with D uncertain. V was cut by 8 bases and J by 2 bases, with 10 bases left in between. CDR1 LNHDA and CDR2 SQIVND come from the germline V gene (reference sequence). This CDR3 spans 13 amino acids. This CDR3 is CASVLGGNQPQHF. The CDR3 DNA follows: TGTGCCAGTGTACTCGGGGGCAATCAGCCCCAGCATTTT.

The chain employs TRBV9 and TRBJ2-1; possibly TRBD2 for D (6 bases). Germline V CDR1 and CDR2: SGDLS, YYNGEE. This CDR3 is 15 amino acids long. Trimming removed 3 bases at V and 9 bases at J, with 19 bases between. CDR3 region: CASSASVGSGGEQFF. DNA of the CDR3: TGTGCCAGCAGCGCTAGCGTAGGAAGTGGGGGTGAGCAGTTCTTC.

The CDR3 bases are TGTGCCAGCAGCTTAGCTTTCACCGGAGAGACCCAGTACTTC. Residues: CASSLAFTGETQYF. The chain joins TRBV11-2 to TRBJ2-5; no reliable D call. The germline gives CDR1 SGHAT, CDR2 FQNNGV. V lost 1 base and J 4 bases, leaving 10 bases between the germline ends. The CDR3 covers 14 residues.

The V gene is TRBV13, the J gene TRBJ1-4, with TRBD1 identical over 9 bases. V lost 5 bases, J lost 8 bases, and 6 bases stayed unmatched. This CDR3 comprises 14 residues. Germline V gene sequence: CDR1 PRHDT, CDR2 FYEKMQ (reference sequence). The CDR3 region has the DNA TGTGCCAGCAGCCGGACAGGGGAAGGCGAAAAACTGTTTTTT. Translated, it gives CASSRTGEGEKLFF. Using reference TRBV13 and TRBJ1-4 for the parts outside the CDR3, the full variable domain is AAGVIQSPRHLIKEKRETATLKCYPIPRHDTVYWYQQGPGQDPQFLISFYEKMQSDKGSIPDRFSAQQFSDYHSELNMSSLELGDSALYFCASSRTGEGEKLFFGSGTQLSVL.

The CDR3 sequence: CASSHAAPPETQYF. DNA of the CDR3: TGTGCCAGCTCACATGCGGCTCCCCCAGAGACCCAGTACTTC. This chain uses TRBV5-5 with TRBJ2-5, with D unclear. Germline-derived CDR1 and CDR2 are SGHKS and YYEKEE (reference sequence). With 7 bases removed from V and 4 bases from J, the gap between germline ends came to 17 bases. This CDR3 region has 14 residues. Based on the CDR3 plus reference TRBV5-5 and TRBJ2-5, the full variable domain is DAGVTQSPTHLIKTRGQQVTLRCSPISGHKSVSWYQQVLGQGPQFIFQYYEKEERGRGNFPDRFSARQFPNYSSELNVNALLLGDSALYLCASSHAAPPETQYFGPGTRLLVL.

This chain uses TRBV5-5 with TRBJ1-5, with TRBD1 identical over 8 bases. V lost 1 base, J lost 0 bases, and 0 bases stayed unmatched. In germline, CDR1 is SGHKS, CDR2 YYEKEE (reference sequence). CDR3 length: 15 residues. The CDR3 is CASSLTGGSNQPQHF. The CDR3 bases are TGTGCCAGCAGCTTGACAGGGGGTAGCAATCAGCCCCAGCATTTT. Variable domain in full (rest from reference TRBV5-5 and TRBJ1-5): DAGVTQSPTHLIKTRGQQVTLRCSPISGHKSVSWYQQVLGQGPQFIFQYYEKEERGRGNFPDRFSARQFPNYSSELNVNALLLGDSALYLCASSLTGGSNQPQHFGDGTRLSIL.

The chain recombines TRBV29-1 with TRBJ2-7, with D unresolved. There are 11 residues in the CDR3. V lost 3 bases, J lost 3 bases, and 6 bases lay in between. In germline, CDR1 is SQVTM, CDR2 ANQGSEA. CDR3 amino acids: CSVDRDYEQYF. In nucleotides, the CDR3 is TGCAGCGTTGACAGAGACTACGAGCAGTACTTC.

This clone was observed a handful of times. The chain couples TRBV19 to TRBJ1-6; D possibly corresponds to TRBD1 (6 bases). Trimming took 10 bases from V and 7 from J, leaving 11 bases between them. Germline V gene lookup returns CDR1 LNHDA and CDR2 SQIVND (reference sequence). This CDR3 comprises 12 residues. The CDR3 region has the DNA TGTGCCACCGGACAGTACAATTCACCCCTCCACTTT. Translated, it gives CATGQYNSPLHF.